This T cell receptor beta chain derives from a study of blood T cells in healthy people across ages. Study-level findings and limits: Naive and antigen-experienced cells could not be conclusively compared, given unsorted PBMCs. One million T cells yielded diversity estimates that were considered underestimates.

As to this clonotype: Its specificity is not known.

A second PCR of roughly 7 to 11 cycles used a sample-barcoded 5' primer and a J-beta primer mix. TCRdb called the 5' RACE reads again in MiXCR, with one record for every CDR3 protein. The sample consists of about 1,500,000 distinct CDR3 sequences, about 30% of them appearing once. The CDR3 is made up of 14 amino acids. Germline CDR1 and CDR2: MDHEN and SYDVKM. V was clipped by 5 bases and J by 1 base, with 10 bases between them. Isolated PBMCs totaled at least 6 million in each sample. Total RNA was isolated from each sample in quantities of at least 6 micrograms. The material sequenced was blood. The receptor's source is a woman between 25 and 40 years old in good health. The chain has TRBV28 and TRBJ2-3, with no clear D. The CDR3 nucleotides read TGTGCCAGCAGTACCGGGTCCGGCACAGATACGCAGTATTTT. Amino acid sequence: CASSTGSGTDTQYF.